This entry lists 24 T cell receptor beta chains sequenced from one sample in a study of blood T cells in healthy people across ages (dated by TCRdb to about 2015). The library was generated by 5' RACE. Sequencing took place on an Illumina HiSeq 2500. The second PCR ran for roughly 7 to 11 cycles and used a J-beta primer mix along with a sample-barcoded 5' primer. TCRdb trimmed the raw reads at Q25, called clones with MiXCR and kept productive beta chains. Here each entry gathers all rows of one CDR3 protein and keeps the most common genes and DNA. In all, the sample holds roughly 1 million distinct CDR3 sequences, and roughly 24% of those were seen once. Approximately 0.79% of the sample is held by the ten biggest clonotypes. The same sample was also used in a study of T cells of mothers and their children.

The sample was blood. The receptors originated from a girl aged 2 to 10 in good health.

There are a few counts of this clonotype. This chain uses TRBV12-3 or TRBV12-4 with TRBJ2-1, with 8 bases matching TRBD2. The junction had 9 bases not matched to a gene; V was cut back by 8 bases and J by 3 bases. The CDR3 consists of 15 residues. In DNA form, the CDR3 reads TGTGCCAGCCGCAATTCGGGGGGGGACTACAATGAGCAGTTCTTC. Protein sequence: CASRNSGGDYNEQFF.

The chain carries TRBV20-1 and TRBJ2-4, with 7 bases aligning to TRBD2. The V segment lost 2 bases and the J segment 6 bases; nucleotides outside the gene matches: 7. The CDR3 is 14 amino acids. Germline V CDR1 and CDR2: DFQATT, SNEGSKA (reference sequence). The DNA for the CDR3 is TGCAGTGCTAGAAAAAGCGGGACTGTAAACATTCAGTACTTC. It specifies CSARKSGTVNIQYF.

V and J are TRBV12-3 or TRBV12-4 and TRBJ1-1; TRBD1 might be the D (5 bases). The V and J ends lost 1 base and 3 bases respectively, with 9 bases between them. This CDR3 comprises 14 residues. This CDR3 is CASSLVGGDTEAFF. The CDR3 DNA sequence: TGTGCCAGCAGTTTAGTGGGGGGGGACACTGAAGCTTTCTTT.

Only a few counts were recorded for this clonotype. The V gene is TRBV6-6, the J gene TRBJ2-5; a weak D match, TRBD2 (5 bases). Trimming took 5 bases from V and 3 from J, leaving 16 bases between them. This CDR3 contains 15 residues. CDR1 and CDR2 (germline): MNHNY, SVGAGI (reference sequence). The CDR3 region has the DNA TGTGCCAGCAGTCAGGACGTCCCGGGGAAAGAGACCCAGTACTTC. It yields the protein CASSQDVPGKETQYF.

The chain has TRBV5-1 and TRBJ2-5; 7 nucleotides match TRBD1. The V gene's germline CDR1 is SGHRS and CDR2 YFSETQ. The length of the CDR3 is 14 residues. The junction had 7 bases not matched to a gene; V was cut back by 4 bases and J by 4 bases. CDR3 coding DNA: TGCGCCAGCAGCGCGATGACAGGGTTAGAGACCCAGTACTTC. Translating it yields CASSAMTGLETQYF.

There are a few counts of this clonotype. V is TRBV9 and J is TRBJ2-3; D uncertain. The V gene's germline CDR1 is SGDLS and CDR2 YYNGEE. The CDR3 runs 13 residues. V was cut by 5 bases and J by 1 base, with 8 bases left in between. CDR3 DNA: TGTGCCAGCAGAGAGGATGGCACAGATACGCAGTATTTT. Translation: CASREDGTDTQYF.

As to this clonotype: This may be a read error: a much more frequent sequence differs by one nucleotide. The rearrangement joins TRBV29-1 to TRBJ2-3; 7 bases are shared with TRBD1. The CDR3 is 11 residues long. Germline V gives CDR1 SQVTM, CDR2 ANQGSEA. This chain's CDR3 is CSGRQGDTQSF. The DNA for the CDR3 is TGCAGCGGGCGACAGGGAGATACGCAGTCTTTT.

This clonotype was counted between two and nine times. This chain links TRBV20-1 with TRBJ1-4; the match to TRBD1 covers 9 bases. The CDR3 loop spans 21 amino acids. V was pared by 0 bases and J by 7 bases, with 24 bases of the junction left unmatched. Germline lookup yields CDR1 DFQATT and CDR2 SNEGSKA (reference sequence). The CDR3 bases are TGCAGTGCTAGAGACCTACGTGGACAGGGGACGTCGAGTATCCGACGTGAAAAACTGTTTTTT. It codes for CSARDLRGQGTSSIRREKLFF.

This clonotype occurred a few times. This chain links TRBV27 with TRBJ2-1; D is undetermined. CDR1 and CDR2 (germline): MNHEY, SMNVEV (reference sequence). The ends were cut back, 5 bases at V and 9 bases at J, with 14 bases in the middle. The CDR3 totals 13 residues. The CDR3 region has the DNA TGTGCCAGCAGTCCCTCCCCAAATGGTGAGCAGTTCTTC. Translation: CASSPSPNGEQFF.

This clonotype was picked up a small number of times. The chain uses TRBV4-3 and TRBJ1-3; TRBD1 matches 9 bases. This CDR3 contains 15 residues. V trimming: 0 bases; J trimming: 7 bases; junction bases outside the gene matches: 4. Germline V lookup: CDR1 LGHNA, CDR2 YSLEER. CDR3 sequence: CASSQDGTGTNTIYF. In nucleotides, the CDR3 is TGCGCCAGCAGCCAAGATGGGACAGGGACCAACACCATATATTTT.

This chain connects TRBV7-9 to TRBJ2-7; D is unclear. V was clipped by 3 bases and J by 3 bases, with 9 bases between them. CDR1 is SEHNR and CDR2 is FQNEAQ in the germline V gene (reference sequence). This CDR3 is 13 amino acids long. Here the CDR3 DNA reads TGTGCCAGCAGCTTTGAGAAAAACTACGAGCAGTACTTC. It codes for CASSFEKNYEQYF.

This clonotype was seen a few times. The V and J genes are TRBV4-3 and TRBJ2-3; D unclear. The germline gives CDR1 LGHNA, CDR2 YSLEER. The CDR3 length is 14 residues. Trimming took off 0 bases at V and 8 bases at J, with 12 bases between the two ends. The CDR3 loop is CASSQDLLSGTQYF. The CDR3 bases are TGCGCCAGCAGCCAAGATCTGTTATCGGGTACGCAGTATTTT.

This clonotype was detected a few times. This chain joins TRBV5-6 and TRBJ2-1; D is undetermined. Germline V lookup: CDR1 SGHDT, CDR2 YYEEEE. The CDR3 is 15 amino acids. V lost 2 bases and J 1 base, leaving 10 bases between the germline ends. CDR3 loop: CASSFFRSSYNEQFF. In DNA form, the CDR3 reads TGTGCCAGCAGCTTTTTCAGAAGTTCCTACAATGAGCAGTTCTTC.

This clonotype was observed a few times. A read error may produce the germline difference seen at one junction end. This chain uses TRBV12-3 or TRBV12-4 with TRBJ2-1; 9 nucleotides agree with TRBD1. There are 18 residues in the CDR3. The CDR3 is CASRPRTGDLGGTNHKYF. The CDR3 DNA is TGTGCCAGCAGACCGAGGACAGGGGACCTGGGCGGGACCAACCATAAGTACTTC.

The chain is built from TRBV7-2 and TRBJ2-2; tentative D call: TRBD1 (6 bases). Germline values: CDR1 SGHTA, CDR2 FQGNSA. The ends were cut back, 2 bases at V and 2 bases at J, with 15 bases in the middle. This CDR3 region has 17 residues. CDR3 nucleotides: TGTGCCAGCAGCTTACCTTCAGGGACAACTAACACCGGGGAGCTGTTTTTT. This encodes CASSLPSGTTNTGELFF. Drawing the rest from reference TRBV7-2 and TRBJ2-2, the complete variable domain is GAGVSQSPSNKVTEKGKDVELRCDPISGHTALYWYRQSLGQGLEFLIYFQGNSAPDKSGLPSDRFSAERTGGSVSTLTIQRTQQEDSAVYLCASSLPSGTTNTGELFFGEGSRLTVL.

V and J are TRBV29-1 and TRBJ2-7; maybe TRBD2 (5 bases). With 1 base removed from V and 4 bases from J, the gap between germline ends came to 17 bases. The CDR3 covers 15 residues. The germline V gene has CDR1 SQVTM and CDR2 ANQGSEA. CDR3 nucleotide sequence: TGCAGCGTTGAAGTGCCCCGGGGATCCCTATACGAGCAGTACTTC. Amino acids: CSVEVPRGSLYEQYF.

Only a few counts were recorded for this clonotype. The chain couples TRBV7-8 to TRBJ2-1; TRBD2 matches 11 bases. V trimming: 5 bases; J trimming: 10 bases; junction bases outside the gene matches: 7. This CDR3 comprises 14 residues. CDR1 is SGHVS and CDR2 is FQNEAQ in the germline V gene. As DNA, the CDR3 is TGTGCCAGCAGCCGTATAGCGGGAGGGAACGAGCAGTTCTTC. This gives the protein CASSRIAGGNEQFF.

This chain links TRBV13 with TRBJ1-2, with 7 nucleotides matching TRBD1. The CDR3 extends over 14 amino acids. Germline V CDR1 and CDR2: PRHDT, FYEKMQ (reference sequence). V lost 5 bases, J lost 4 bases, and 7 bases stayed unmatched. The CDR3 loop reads CASSPRGASYGYTF. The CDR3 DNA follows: TGTGCCAGCAGCCCCAGGGGGGCCTCCTATGGCTACACCTTC.

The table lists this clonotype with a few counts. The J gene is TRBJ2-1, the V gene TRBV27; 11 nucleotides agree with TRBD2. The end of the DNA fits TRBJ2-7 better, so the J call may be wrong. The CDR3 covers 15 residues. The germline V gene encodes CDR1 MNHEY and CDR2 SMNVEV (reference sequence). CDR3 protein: CASIGLAGSHHEQYF. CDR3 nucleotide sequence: TGTGCCAGCATAGGACTAGCGGGCTCTCACCACGAGCAGTACTTC.

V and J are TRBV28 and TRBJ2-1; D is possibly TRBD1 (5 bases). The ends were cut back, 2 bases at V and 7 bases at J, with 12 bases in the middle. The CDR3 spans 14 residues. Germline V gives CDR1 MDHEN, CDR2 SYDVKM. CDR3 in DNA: TGTGCCAGCAGTTTAGAGACAGTGGGGAATGAGCAGTTCTTC. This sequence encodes CASSLETVGNEQFF.

The CDR3 region is CASSKAHNEQFF. For the CDR3, the DNA is TGTGCCAGCAGCAAAGCTCACAATGAGCAGTTCTTC. The rearrangement links TRBV21-1 to TRBJ2-1. TRBV21-1 is marked as a pseudogene. The CDR3 covers 12 residues.

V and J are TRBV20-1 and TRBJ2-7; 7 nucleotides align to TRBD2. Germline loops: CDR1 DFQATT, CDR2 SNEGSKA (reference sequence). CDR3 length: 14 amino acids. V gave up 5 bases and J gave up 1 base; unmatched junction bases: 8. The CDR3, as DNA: TGCAGTGCTGATAAAAGCGGGACTTCCTACGAGCAGTACTTC. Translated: CSADKSGTSYEQYF.

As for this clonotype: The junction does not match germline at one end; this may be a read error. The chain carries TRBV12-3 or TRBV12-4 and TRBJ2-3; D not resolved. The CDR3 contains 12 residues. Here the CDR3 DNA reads TGTGCCAGCAGGGACGGAACAGATGCGCAGTATTTT. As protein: CASRDGTDAQYF.

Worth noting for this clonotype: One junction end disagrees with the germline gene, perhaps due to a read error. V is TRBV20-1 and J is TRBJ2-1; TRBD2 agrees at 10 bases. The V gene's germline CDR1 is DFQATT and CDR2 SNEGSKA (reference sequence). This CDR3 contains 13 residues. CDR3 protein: CSSSGREENEQFF. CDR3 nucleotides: TGCAGTTCTAGCGGGAGAGAGGAGAATGAGCAGTTCTTC.